Each of the 26 T cell receptor beta chains below was sequenced from the same sample in a study of cytomegalovirus exposure and HLA in healthy donors. Vbeta (60) and Jbeta (13) primers were used in the PCR. Clones were sequenced by immunoSEQ multiplex PCR, and TCRdb holds only the in-frame ones, with some missing. This sample has about 94,000 clones; around 76% occur once, and the top ten carry roughly 7.1%. The sample taken for sequencing was PBMCs. These TCRs come from a man in his forties in good health and CMV-seropositive.

The gene calls are TRBV7-9 and TRBJ1-5, with unresolved D. Per the germline V gene, CDR1 is SEHNR and CDR2 is FQNEAQ (reference sequence). The CDR3 contains 14 residues. V lost 1 base to trimming and J lost 8 bases, with 12 bases between them. The DNA for the CDR3 is TGTGCCAGCAGCTTAGGGGCGAACGATGAGCCCCAGCATTTT. Its protein product is CASSLGANDEPQHF.

The chain is built from TRBV5-1 and TRBJ2-5, with 8 bases aligning to TRBD2. The CDR3 spans 15 residues. Germline CDR1 reads SGHRS; CDR2 reads YFSETQ. Losses at the gene ends were 1 base for V and 5 bases for J; bases not matched to a gene: 7. CDR3 loop: CASSLSGSAPETQYF. For the CDR3, the DNA is TGCGCCAGCAGCTTGAGCGGGAGTGCTCCGGAGACCCAGTACTTC.

The chain combines TRBV7-2 with TRBJ1-1; no definite D call. V lost 1 base and J lost 2, with 5 bases in between. This CDR3 contains 13 residues. Germline V lookup: CDR1 SGHTA, CDR2 FQGNSA. In DNA form, the CDR3 reads TGTGCCAGCAGCTTAGACAGAAACACTGAAGCTTTCTTT. Translated: CASSLDRNTEAFF.

The genes are TRBV7-9 and TRBJ2-1; tentatively, D is TRBD1 (5 bases). This CDR3 has 14 residues. V lost 5 bases to trimming and J lost 6 bases, with 14 bases between them. CDR1 is SEHNR, CDR2 FQNEAQ, per germline (reference sequence). CDR3 sequence: CASSETWGGNEQFF. In DNA, the CDR3 is TGTGCCAGCAGCGAAACTTGGGGCGGCAATGAGCAGTTCTTC.

The rearrangement uses TRBV29-1 and TRBJ2-1, with D possibly TRBD1 on 7 matching bases. The V end lost 0 bases, the J end lost 4 bases, and 19 bases lay between the germline ends. Germline assignment: CDR1 SQVTM and CDR2 ANQGSEA. The CDR3 is made up of 17 amino acids. CDR3 sequence (DNA): TGCAGCGTTGAAGAGGGGACAGTGGAGGGGGTTTACAATGAGCAGTTCTTC. Translated: CSVEEGTVEGVYNEQFF.

The J gene is TRBJ1-4, the V gene TRBV10-3; 10 nucleotides line up with TRBD1. CDR1 ENHRY and CDR2 SYGVKD come from the germline V gene. This CDR3 has 16 amino acids. V trimming: 6 bases; J trimming: 6 bases; junction bases outside the gene matches: 10. The CDR3 DNA is TGTGCCATCAGAGCCGAGACAGGGACAGGGGATGAAAAACTGTTTTTT. Translated: CAIRAETGTGDEKLFF.

The chain combines TRBV7-2 with TRBJ2-2; TRBD2 aligns across 9 bases. CDR1 is SGHTA and CDR2 is FQGNSA in the germline V gene. Unmatched junction bases numbered 6, after V lost 5 bases and J lost 2 bases. The CDR3 spans 16 residues. The CDR3 DNA reads TGTGCCAGCAGCCCAATAGCGGGGGTAAACACCGGGGAGCTGTTTTTT. Residues: CASSPIAGVNTGELFF.

The chain employs TRBV4-1 and TRBJ2-3; 7 bases are shared with TRBD2. This CDR3 is 17 amino acids long. Trimming took 5 bases from V and 5 from J; bases not matched to a gene: 16. Germline V lookup: CDR1 MGHRA, CDR2 YSYEKL. CDR3 nucleotides: TGCGCCAGCAGCGAAACGATCCCGGGACTAAAGGTAGATACGCAGTATTTT. It specifies CASSETIPGLKVDTQYF.

V usage is TRBV6-5 and J usage is TRBJ2-1; TRBD2 agrees at 8 bases. This CDR3 comprises 15 residues. The junction had 10 bases not matched to a gene; V was cut back by 6 bases and J by 6 bases. Germline values: CDR1 MNHEY, CDR2 SVGAGI. This CDR3 is CASRPLAAITNEQFF. In DNA, the CDR3 is TGTGCCAGCAGGCCACTAGCGGCAATCACCAATGAGCAGTTCTTC.

The chain uses TRBV2 and TRBJ2-1, with D possibly being TRBD1 (5 bases). This CDR3 has 14 amino acids. The germline V gene has CDR1 SNHLY and CDR2 FYNNEI. V lost 2 bases and J lost 6, with 11 bases in between. This CDR3 is CASSEQGSGNEQFF. DNA for the CDR3: TGTGCCAGCAGTGAACAGGGTTCAGGCAATGAGCAGTTCTTC.

The V gene is TRBV5-1, the J gene TRBJ1-2; weak D call: TRBD1 (6 bases). The CDR3 spans 14 residues. Between the trimmed V and J ends, which lost 0 bases and 4 bases, there was a span of 10 bases. Germline V gives CDR1 SGHRS, CDR2 YFSETQ. This CDR3 is CASSLAGRGYGYTF. In nucleotides, the CDR3 is TGCGCCAGCAGCTTGGCGGGCAGGGGCTATGGCTACACCTTC. Full variable domain (rest looked up from reference TRBV5-1 and TRBJ1-2): KAGVTQTPRYLIKTRGQQVTLSCSPISGHRSVSWYQQTPGQGLQFLFEYFSETQRNKGNFPGRFSGRQFSNSRSEMNVSTLELGDSALYLCASSLAGRGYGYTFGSGTRLTVV.

This rearrangement joins TRBV10-1 to TRBJ2-7; 7 nucleotides align to TRBD1. CDR3 length equals 14 residues. V shed 2 bases, J shed 5 bases, and the junction held 6 bases outside the gene matches. Germline V gene lookup returns CDR1 WNHNN and CDR2 SYGVQD (reference sequence). The CDR3, as DNA: TGCGCCAGCAGTGAGCGGACAGGTGGTGACGAGCAGTACTTC. This encodes CASSERTGGDEQYF.

This sequence joins TRBV5-1 and TRBJ1-3; TRBD1 is a possible D gene (5 bases). CDR1 and CDR2 from the germline V gene are SGHRS and YFSETQ. The CDR3 is 16 amino acids. The germline V and J ends were trimmed by 1 base and 6 bases, with 17 bases remaining between them. CDR3 sequence (DNA): TGCGCCAGCAGCTTGAACCCTCTAGGGGTGGCAAACACCATATATTTT. Its protein is CASSLNPLGVANTIYF.

CDR3 residues: CASSPRSGDYEQFF. The CDR3 nucleotides are TGTGCCAGCAGCCCACGGAGCGGGGACTATGAGCAGTTCTTC. V gene TRBV7-2 combines with J gene TRBJ2-1; TRBD2 agrees at 7 bases. CDR3 size: 14 residues. Germline lookup yields CDR1 SGHTA and CDR2 FQGNSA. Trimming at V came to 5 bases and at J to 8 bases, leaving 9 bases not matched to a gene.

The chain is built from TRBV7-8 and TRBJ1-5; possible D gene TRBD1, 5 bases. The ends were cut back, 2 bases at V and 1 base at J, with 12 bases in the middle. Germline values: CDR1 SGHVS, CDR2 FQNEAQ. The CDR3 length is 16 residues. The CDR3 nucleotides are TGTGCCAGCAGCTTATTGGGGCCCGGGAGCAATCAGCCCCAGCATTTT. This codes for CASSLLGPGSNQPQHF.

The J gene is TRBJ2-5, the V gene TRBV5-3; tentative D call: TRBD1 (7 bases). TRBV5-3 is an ORF, and what it does is uncertain. Trimming left V 2 bases short and J 7 bases short, with 30 bases between. The CDR3 is 19 amino acids. The CDR3 loop is CARSFTKQGQRTGAGTQYF. DNA of the CDR3: TGTGCCAGAAGCTTTACCAAACAGGGACAGAGGACTGGAGCGGGGACCCAGTACTTC.

V usage is TRBV5-4 and J usage is TRBJ2-5; the D gene is possibly TRBD2 (5 bases). This CDR3 is 15 amino acids long. Trimming pared 0 bases from V and 4 bases from J, leaving 13 bases between. The germline V gene encodes CDR1 SGHNT and CDR2 YYREEE (reference sequence). In DNA, the CDR3 is TGTGCCAGCAGCTTGGGCCGACTTGAGGGAGAGACCCAGTACTTC. As protein: CASSLGRLEGETQYF.

The genes are TRBV6-6 and TRBJ2-7; 8 bases are a match to TRBD1. Trimming at V came to 6 bases and at J to 4 bases, leaving 11 bases not matched to a gene. This CDR3 spans 15 amino acids. Germline V gene sequence: CDR1 MNHNY, CDR2 SVGAGI (reference sequence). The CDR3 DNA reads TGTGCCAGCAGCCGTGGACAGGGAGGTAATTACGAGCAGTACTTC. It specifies CASSRGQGGNYEQYF.

The J gene is TRBJ1-3, the V gene TRBV28, with D perhaps TRBD1 (6 bases). V was pared by 2 bases and J by 0 bases, with 11 bases between. CDR1 and CDR2 from the germline V gene are MDHEN and SYDVKM. The CDR3 covers 16 residues. CDR3 sequence: CASSLPGGHSGNTIYF. The CDR3 DNA reads as TGTGCCAGCAGTTTACCGGGGGGCCACTCTGGAAACACCATATATTTT.

V usage is TRBV4-1 and J usage is TRBJ1-6, with D hard to call. CDR3 length: 17 residues. Germline values: CDR1 MGHRA, CDR2 YSYEKL. Trimming removed 3 bases at V and 6 bases at J, with 18 bases between. CDR3 sequence (DNA): TGCGCCAGCAGCCAGCCCTGGGAGGTACCAACTAATTCACCCCTCCACTTT. This encodes CASSQPWEVPTNSPLHF.

The chain is built from TRBV18 and TRBJ1-1, with a possible D match to TRBD1 (5 bases). This CDR3 is built from 15 residues. Germline V gives CDR1 KGHSH, CDR2 LQKENI. Trimming removed 3 bases at V and 5 bases at J, with 16 bases between. The CDR3 sequence is CASSPIIMGGTEAFF. The CDR3 DNA follows: TGTGCCAGCTCACCGATTATAATGGGGGGGACTGAAGCTTTCTTT.

The V call is TRBV6-4, the J call TRBJ2-2; 7 bases are a match to TRBD1. Germline CDR1 reads MRHNA; CDR2 reads SNTAGT. Trimming removed 6 bases from V and 5 bases from J; junction bases left unmatched: 3. The CDR3 spans 13 residues. Here the CDR3 reads CASSEQGTGELFF. Here the CDR3 DNA reads TGTGCCAGCAGCGAACAGGGGACCGGGGAGCTGTTTTTT.

The chain couples TRBV29-1 to TRBJ1-4; 8 positions match TRBD1. This CDR3 region has 13 residues. CDR1 is SQVTM, CDR2 ANQGSEA, per germline. Trimming removed 6 bases from V and 5 bases from J; junction bases left unmatched: 5. The CDR3 region is CSVADRENEKLFF. CDR3 in DNA: TGCAGCGTCGCGGACAGGGAAAATGAAAAACTGTTTTTT.

This clone was picked up one time. This chain links TRBV18 with TRBJ2-2; 11 bases line up with TRBD2. CDR1 and CDR2 from the germline V gene are KGHSH and LQKENI. V was clipped by 5 bases and J by 0 bases; unmatched bases: 8. CDR3 size: 18 residues. The chain's CDR3 is CASSGASGRLANTGELFF. The CDR3, as DNA: TGTGCCAGCTCAGGGGCTAGCGGGAGGCTCGCGAACACCGGGGAGCTGTTTTTT. Drawing the rest from reference TRBV18 and TRBJ2-2, the complete variable domain is NAGVMQNPRHLVRRRGQEARLRCSPMKGHSHVYWYRQLPEEGLKFMVYLQKENIIDESGMPKERFSAEFPKEGPSILRIQQVVRGDSAAYFCASSGASGRLANTGELFFGEGSRLTVL.

This clone was seen a handful of times. The rearrangement links TRBV4-3 to TRBJ2-2; D might be TRBD2 (6 bases). The V end was cut by 7 bases, the J end by 6 bases, with 18 bases between. This CDR3 spans 15 amino acids. Germline V gene lookup returns CDR1 LGHNA and CDR2 YSLEER. CDR3: CASNSGLSNPGELFF. The DNA for the CDR3 is TGCGCCAGCAACTCGGGACTTTCCAATCCCGGGGAGCTGTTTTTT.

This chain uses TRBV19 with TRBJ2-7; TRBD2 matches 11 bases. CDR1 and CDR2 (germline): LNHDA, SQIVND (reference sequence). V shed 0 bases and J 3 bases; nucleotides not matched to a gene: 4. The CDR3 totals 16 residues. CDR3 nucleotide sequence: TGTGCCAGTAGTATAGACGCTAGCGGGAGGCACTACGAGCAGTACTTC. Its translation: CASSIDASGRHYEQYF.